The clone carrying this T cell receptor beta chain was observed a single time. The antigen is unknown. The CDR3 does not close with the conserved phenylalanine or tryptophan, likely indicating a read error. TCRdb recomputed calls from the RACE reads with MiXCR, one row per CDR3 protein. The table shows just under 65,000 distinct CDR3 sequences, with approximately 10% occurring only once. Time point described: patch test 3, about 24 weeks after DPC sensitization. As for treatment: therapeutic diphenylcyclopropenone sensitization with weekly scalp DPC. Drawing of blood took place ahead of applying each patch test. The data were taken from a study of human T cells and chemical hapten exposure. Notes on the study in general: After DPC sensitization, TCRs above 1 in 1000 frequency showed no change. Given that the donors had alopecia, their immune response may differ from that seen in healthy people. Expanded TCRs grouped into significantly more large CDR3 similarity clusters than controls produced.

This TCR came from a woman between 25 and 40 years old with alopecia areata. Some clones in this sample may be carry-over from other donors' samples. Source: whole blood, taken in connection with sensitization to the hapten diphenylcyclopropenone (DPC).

CDR3 nucleotides: TGCAGTGTTGAGCCCAGAGGCTACGAGCAGTACTCC. It is translated as CSVEPRGYEQYS. This chain connects TRBV20-1 to TRBJ2-7; D not certain. Trimming took 7 bases from V and 3 from J, leaving 13 bases between them. The germline V gene encodes CDR1 DFQATT and CDR2 SNEGSKA (reference sequence). This CDR3 is built from 12 residues.